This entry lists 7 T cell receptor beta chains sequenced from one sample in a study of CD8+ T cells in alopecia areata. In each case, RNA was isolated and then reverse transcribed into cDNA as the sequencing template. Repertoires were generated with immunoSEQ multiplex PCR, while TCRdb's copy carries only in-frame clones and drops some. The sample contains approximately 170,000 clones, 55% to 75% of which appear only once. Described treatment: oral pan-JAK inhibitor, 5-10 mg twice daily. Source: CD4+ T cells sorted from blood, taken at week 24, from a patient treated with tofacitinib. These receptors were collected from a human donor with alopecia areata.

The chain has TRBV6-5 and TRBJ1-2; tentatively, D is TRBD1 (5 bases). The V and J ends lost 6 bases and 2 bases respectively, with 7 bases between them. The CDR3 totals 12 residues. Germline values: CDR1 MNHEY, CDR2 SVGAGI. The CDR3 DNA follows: TGTGCCAGCAGAGGGGCAAACTATGGCTACACCTTC. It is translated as CASRGANYGYTF.

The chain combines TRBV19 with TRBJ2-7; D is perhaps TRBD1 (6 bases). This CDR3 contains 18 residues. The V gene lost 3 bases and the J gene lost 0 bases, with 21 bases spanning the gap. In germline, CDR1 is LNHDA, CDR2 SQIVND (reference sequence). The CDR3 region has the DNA TGTGCCAGTAGTATCAGATTTGGTGGGACAAGGAGCTCCTACGAGCAGTACTTC. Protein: CASSIRFGGTRSSYEQYF.

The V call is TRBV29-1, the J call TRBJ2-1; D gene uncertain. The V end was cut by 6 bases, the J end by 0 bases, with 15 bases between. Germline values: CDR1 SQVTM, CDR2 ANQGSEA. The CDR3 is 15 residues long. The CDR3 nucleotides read TGCAGCGTGGGCCCCGGACGGAGCTCCTACAATGAGCAGTTCTTC. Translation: CSVGPGRSSYNEQFF.

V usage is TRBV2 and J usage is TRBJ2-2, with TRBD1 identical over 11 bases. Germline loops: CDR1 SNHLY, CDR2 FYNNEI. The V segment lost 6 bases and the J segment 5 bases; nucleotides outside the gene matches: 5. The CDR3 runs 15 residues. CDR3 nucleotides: TGTGCCAGCAGGGGACAGGGGGACGGAACCGGGGAGCTGTTTTTT. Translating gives CASRGQGDGTGELFF.

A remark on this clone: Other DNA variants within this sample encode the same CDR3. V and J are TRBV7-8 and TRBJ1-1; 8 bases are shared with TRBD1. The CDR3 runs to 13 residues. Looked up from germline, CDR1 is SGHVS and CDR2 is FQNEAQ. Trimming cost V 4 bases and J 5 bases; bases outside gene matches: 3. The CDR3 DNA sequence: TGTGCCAGCAGCTCACAGGGGGGTACTGAAGCTTTCTTT. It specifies CASSSQGGTEAFF.

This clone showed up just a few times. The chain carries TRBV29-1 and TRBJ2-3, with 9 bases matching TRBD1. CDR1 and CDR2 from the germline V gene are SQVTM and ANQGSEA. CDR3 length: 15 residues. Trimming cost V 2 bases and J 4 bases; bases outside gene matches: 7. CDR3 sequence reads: CSVESGQGSPDTQYF. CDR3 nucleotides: TGCAGCGTTGAATCGGGACAGGGCAGCCCAGATACGCAGTATTTT.

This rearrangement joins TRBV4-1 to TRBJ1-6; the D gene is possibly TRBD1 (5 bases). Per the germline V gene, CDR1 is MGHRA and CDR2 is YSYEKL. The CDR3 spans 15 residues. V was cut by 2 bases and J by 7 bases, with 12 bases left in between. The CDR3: CASSQLGQGNSPLHF. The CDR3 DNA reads TGCGCCAGCAGCCAATTGGGGCAGGGAAATTCACCCCTCCACTTT.